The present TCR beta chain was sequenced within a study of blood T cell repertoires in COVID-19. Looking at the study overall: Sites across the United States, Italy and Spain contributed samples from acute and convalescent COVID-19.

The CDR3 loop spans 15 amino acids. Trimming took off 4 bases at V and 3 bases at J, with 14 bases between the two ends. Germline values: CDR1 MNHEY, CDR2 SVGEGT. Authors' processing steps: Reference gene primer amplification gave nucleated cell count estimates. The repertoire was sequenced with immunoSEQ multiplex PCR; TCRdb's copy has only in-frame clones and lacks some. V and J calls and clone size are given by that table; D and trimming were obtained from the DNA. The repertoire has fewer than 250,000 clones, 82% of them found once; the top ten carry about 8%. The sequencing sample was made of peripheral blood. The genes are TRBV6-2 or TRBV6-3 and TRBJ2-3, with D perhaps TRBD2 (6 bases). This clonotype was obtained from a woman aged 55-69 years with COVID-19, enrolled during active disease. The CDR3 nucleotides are TGTGCCAGCAGTTTACCGGGACTCCAAACAGATACGCAGTATTTT. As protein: CASSLPGLQTDTQYF.